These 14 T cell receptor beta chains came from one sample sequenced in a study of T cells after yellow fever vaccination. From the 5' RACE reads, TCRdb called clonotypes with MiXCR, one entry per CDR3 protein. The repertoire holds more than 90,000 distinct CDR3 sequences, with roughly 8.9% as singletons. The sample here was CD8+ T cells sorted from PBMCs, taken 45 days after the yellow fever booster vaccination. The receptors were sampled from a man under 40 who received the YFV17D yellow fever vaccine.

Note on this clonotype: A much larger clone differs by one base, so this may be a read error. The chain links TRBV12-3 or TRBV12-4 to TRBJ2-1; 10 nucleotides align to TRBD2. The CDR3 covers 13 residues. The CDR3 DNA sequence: TGTGCCAGCAACGTCGGGGGTAGCGGGGGGCCCCTCTTC. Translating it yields CASNVGGSGGPLF.

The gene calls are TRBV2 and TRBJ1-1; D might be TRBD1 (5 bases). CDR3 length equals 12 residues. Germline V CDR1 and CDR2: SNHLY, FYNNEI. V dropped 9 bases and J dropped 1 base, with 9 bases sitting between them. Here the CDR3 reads CARGGGNTEAFF. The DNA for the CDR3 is TGTGCCAGGGGCGGGGGGAACACTGAAGCTTTCTTT.

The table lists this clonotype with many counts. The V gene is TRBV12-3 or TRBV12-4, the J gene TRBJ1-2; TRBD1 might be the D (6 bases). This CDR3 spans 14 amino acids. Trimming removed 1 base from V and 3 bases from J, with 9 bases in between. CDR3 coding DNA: TGTGCCAGCAGTTTAGGGACAGACCACTATGGCTACACCTTC. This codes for CASSLGTDHYGYTF.

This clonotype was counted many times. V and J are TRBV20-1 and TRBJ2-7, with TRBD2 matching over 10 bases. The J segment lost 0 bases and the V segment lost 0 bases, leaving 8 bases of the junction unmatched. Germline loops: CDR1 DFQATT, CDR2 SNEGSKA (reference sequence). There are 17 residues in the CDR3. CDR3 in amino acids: CSARDRGLASVSYEQYF. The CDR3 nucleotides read TGCAGTGCTAGAGACAGGGGACTAGCGTCTGTCTCCTACGAGCAGTACTTC.

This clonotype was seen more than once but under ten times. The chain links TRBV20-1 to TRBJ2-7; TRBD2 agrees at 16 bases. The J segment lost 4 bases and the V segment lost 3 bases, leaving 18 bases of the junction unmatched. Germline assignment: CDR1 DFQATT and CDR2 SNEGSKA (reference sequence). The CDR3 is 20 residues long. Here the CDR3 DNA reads TGCAGTGCTAGCGATAGTACAGGGGGACTAGCGGGAGGGCCTTTGTACGAGCAGTACTTC. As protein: CSASDSTGGLAGGPLYEQYF.

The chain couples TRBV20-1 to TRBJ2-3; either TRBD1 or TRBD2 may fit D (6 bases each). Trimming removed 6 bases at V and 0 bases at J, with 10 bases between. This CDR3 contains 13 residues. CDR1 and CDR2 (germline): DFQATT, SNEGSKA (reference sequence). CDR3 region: CSAEGGSTDTQYF. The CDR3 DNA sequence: TGCAGTGCAGAGGGGGGAAGCACAGATACGCAGTATTTT.

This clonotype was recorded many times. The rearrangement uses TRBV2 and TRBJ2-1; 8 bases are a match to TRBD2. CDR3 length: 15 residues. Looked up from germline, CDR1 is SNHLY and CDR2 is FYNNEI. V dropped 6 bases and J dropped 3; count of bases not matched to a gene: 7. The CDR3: CASSVLAEDYNEQFF. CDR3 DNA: TGTGCCAGCAGCGTACTAGCGGAGGACTACAATGAGCAGTTCTTC.

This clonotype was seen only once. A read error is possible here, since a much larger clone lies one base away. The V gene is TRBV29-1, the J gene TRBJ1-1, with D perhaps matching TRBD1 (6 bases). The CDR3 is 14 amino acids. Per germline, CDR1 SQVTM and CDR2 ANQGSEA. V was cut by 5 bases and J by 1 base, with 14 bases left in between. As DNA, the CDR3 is TGCAGCGTTAGAGGGGGGGATGGGAACACTGAAGCTTTCTTT. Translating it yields CSVRGGDGNTEAFF.

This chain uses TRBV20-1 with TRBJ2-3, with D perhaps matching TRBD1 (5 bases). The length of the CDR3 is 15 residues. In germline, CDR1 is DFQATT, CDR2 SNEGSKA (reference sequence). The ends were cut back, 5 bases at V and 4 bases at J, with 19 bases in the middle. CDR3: CSADSTRDQADTQYF. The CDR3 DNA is TGCAGTGCTGACAGCACAAGGGATCAGGCAGATACGCAGTATTTT.

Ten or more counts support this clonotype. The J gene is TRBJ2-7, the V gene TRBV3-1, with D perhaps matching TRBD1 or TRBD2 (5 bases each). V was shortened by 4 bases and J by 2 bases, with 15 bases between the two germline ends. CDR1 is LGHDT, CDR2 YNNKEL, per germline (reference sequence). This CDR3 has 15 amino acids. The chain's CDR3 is CASSPGAMGTYEQYF. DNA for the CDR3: TGTGCCAGCAGCCCCGGGGCGATGGGGACCTACGAGCAGTACTTC.

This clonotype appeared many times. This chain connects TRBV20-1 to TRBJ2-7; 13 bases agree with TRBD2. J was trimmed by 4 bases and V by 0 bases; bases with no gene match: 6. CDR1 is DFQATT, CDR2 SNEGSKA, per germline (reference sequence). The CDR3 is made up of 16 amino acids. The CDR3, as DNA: TGCAGTGCTAGAGACACTAGCGGGAGGGCCTATTACGAGCAGTACTTC. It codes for CSARDTSGRAYYEQYF.

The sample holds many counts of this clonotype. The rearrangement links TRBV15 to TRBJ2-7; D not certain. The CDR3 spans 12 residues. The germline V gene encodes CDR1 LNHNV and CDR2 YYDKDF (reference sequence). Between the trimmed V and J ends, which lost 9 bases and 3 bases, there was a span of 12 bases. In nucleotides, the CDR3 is TGTGCCACGTCGGCAGCCAGCTACGAGCAGTACTTC. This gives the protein CATSAASYEQYF.

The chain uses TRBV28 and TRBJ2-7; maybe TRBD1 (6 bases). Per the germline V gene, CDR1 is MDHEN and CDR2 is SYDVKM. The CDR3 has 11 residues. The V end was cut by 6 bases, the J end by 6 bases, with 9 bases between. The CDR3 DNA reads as TGTGCCAGCAGAAACAGGGTCGAGCAGTACTTC. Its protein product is CASRNRVEQYF.

In DNA, the CDR3 is TGTGCCAGCAGCCAAGGTGAAGGACTAGCGGGAGTTGATGAGCAGTTCTTC. Residues: CASSQGEGLAGVDEQFF. The chain joins TRBV4-2 to TRBJ2-1, with TRBD2 matching 13 bases. V shed 1 base and J 8 bases; nucleotides not matched to a gene: 8. Germline V gene data show CDR1 as LGHNA and CDR2 as YNFKEQ. This CDR3 is built from 17 residues.